This TCR beta chain is drawn from a study of early T cells in non-severe SARS-CoV-2 infection. Whole-study context: Chains from this unsorted whole-blood bulk RNA could not be paired.

Of note for this clonotype: Its antigen remains unidentified.

Study-level results: Matching with VDJdb favored anti-spike CD8 responses (missing private and CD4 specificities).

Individual cDNA molecules each received unique molecular identifiers attached to them. MiXCR, applied by TCRdb to the 5' RACE reads, yields one record per CDR3 protein. This table has 75,000 to 80,000 distinct CDR3 sequences, 9% to 10% appearing once. Sample: whole blood. This receptor was taken from an adult who was a healthcare worker with PCR-confirmed SARS-CoV-2 infection or an uninfected control (not recorded which).

The CDR3 DNA sequence: TGTGCCAGCAGTGAAGCGCGGCGGGAGACGGGGGAGCAGTACTTC. Translated: CASSEARRETGEQYF. This chain uses TRBV2 with TRBJ2-7, with 7 nucleotides matching TRBD2. The germline V gene encodes CDR1 SNHLY and CDR2 FYNNEI. The CDR3 spans 15 residues. V lost 0 bases to trimming and J lost 7 bases; unmatched junction nucleotides: 9.